Presented here are 7 T cell receptor beta chains from one specimen sequenced in a study of T cell repertoires in cytomegalovirus infection. TCRdb called the reads again in MiXCR, with one record for every CDR3 protein. This sample carries over 450,000 distinct CDR3 sequences, about 11% of them seen once, and the ten largest clones take about 10%. Sequenced material: PBMCs. These receptor sequences come from a human donor in good health (CMV status not recorded). Some clones in this sample may be carry-over from other donors' samples.

This clonotype was counted many times. A read error may produce the germline difference seen at one junction end. The V and J genes are TRBV7-9 and TRBJ1-1; tentative D call: TRBD1 (5 bases). This CDR3 contains 13 residues. Germline V gives CDR1 SEHNR, CDR2 FQNEAQ (reference sequence). The CDR3: CASSLGENNEAFF. Here the CDR3 DNA reads TGTGCCAGCAGCTTGGGGGAGAACAATGAAGCTTTCTTT.

This clonotype was counted only a few times. V is TRBV7-9 and J is TRBJ2-1, with TRBD1 matching 7 bases. In germline, CDR1 is SEHNR, CDR2 FQNEAQ (reference sequence). The J segment lost 2 bases and the V segment lost 5 bases, leaving 6 bases of the junction unmatched. The CDR3 contains 15 residues. CDR3 loop: CASSVTGVAYNEQFF. The CDR3 region has the DNA TGTGCCAGCAGCGTCACAGGGGTCGCCTACAATGAGCAGTTCTTC. The complete variable domain, with remaining parts taken from reference TRBV7-9 and TRBJ2-1, reads DTGVSQNPRHKITKRGQNVTFRCDPISEHNRLYWYRQTLGQGPEFLTYFQNEAQLEKSRLLSDRFSAERPKGSFSTLEIQRTEQGDSAMYLCASSVTGVAYNEQFFGPGTRLTVL.

This clonotype was counted only a few times. The chain joins TRBV20-1 to TRBJ2-1, with a tentative D call TRBD2 (6 bases). V lost 3 bases and J lost 0, with 9 bases in between. The CDR3 is made up of 14 amino acids. Germline CDR1 and CDR2: DFQATT and SNEGSKA (reference sequence). This chain's CDR3 is CSASIGSSYNEQFF. CDR3 nucleotide sequence: TGCAGTGCTAGTATCGGGAGCTCCTACAATGAGCAGTTCTTC.

There are many counts of this clonotype. The chain links TRBV29-1 to TRBJ1-2; maybe TRBD1 (6 bases). Germline CDR1 and CDR2: SQVTM and ANQGSEA. V was pared by 7 bases and J by 0 bases, with 24 bases between. The CDR3 runs 17 residues. In nucleotides, the CDR3 is TGCAGCGCCCTAATCCCTCTTACCAGGGGCTCTAACTATGGCTACACCTTC. This sequence encodes CSALIPLTRGSNYGYTF.

This clonotype was detected many times. The CDR3 is CASSLGTPSSGVETQYF. CDR3 DNA: TGTGCCAGCAGCTTAGGTACCCCCTCCTCGGGTGTAGAGACCCAGTACTTC. The chain combines TRBV7-2 with TRBJ2-5; no clear D gene. In germline, CDR1 is SGHTA, CDR2 FQGNSA. Trimming pared 1 base from V and 4 bases from J, leaving 19 bases between. The CDR3 extends over 17 amino acids.

This clonotype was picked up many times. The V gene is TRBV12-3 or TRBV12-4, the J gene TRBJ1-1; 7 bases agree with TRBD1. CDR3 length: 12 amino acids. Unmatched junction bases numbered 4, after V lost 3 bases and J lost 9 bases. The CDR3 DNA sequence: TGTGCCAGCAGTTTTGTGGGACAGAAAGCTTTCTTT. Protein product: CASSFVGQKAFF.

This clonotype was counted at least ten times. This sequence joins TRBV7-3 and TRBJ2-1, with D unresolved. V shed 3 bases and J shed 10 bases, with 13 bases lying between them. The CDR3 totals 13 residues. The germline V gene encodes CDR1 SGHTA and CDR2 FQGTGA. The CDR3 here is CASSFDGEREQFF. For the CDR3, the DNA is TGTGCCAGCAGCTTTGACGGAGAGCGCGAGCAGTTCTTC.